This T cell receptor (beta chain) comes out of a study of shared clonotypes between healthy human individuals. Study information: Aged 18 to 49, the donors were a couple of women and three men.

CDR1 is SGHDT and CDR2 is YYEEEE in the germline V gene. The V end was cut by 1 base, the J end by 4 bases, with 11 bases between. The CDR3 is made up of 14 amino acids. Generated by immunoSEQ multiplex PCR, the TCRdb table keeps only in-frame clones and is missing some. This table has about 1 million clones, about 75% appearing once. Everyone who donated was a Caucasian adult who lived in Nashville, Tennessee. This rearrangement joins TRBV5-6 to TRBJ1-2, with D possibly matching TRBD1 (6 bases). The sample comprised memory CD4+ T cells sorted from blood. Subset in this sample: CD45RA-negative fraction. The source is a man in his late teens or twenties in good health. The CDR3 here is CASSLYRVGYGYTF. In nucleotides, the CDR3 is TGTGCCAGCAGCTTGTACAGGGTGGGCTATGGCTACACCTTC.